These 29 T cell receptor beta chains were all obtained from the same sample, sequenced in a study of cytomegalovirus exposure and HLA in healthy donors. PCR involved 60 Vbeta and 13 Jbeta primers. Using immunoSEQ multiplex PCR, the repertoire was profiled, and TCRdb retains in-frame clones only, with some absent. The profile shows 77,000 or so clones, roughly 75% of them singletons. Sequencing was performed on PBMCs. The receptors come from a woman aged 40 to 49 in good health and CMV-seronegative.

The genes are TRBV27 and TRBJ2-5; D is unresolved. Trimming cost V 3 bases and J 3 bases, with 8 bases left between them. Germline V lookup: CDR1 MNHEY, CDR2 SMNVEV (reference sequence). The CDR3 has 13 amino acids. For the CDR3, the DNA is TGTGCCAGCAGTTTTGTTGGAGAAGAGACCCAGTACTTC. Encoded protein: CASSFVGEETQYF.

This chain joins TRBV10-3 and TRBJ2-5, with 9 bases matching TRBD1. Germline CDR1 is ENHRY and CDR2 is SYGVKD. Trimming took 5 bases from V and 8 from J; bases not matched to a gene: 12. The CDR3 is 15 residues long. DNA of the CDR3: TGTGCCATCAGTCAAAATGCCGGACAGGGGACAACCCAGTACTTC. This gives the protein CAISQNAGQGTTQYF.

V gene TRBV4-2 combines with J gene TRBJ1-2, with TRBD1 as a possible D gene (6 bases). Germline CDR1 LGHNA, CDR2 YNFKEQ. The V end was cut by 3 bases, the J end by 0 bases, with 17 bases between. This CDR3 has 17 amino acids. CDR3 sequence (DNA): TGTGCCAGCAGCCAGACCGGAACCACAGGGACTAACTATGGCTACACCTTC. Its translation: CASSQTGTTGTNYGYTF.

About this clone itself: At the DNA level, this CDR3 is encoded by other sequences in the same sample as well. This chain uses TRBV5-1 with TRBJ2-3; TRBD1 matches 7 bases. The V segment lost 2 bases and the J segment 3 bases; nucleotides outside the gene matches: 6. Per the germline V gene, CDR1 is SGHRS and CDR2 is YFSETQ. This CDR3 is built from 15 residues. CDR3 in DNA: TGCGCCAGCAGCTTCACAGGGGTCGTGACAGATACGCAGTATTTT. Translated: CASSFTGVVTDTQYF.

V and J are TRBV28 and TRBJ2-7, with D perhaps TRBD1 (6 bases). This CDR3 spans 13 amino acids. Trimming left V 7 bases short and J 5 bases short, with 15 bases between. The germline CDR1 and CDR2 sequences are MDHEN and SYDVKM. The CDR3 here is CASTPSGQNEQYF. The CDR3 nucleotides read TGTGCCAGCACTCCCTCGGGACAAAACGAGCAGTACTTC.

CDR3 in amino acids: CASIRGGTFSGNTIYF. CDR3 nucleotide sequence: TGTGCCAGCATTCGAGGGGGCACCTTCTCTGGAAACACCATATATTTT. V usage is TRBV28 and J usage is TRBJ1-3; TRBD1 matches at 7 bases. The trim removed 7 bases at V and 0 bases at J, leaving 9 bases unmatched. This CDR3 region has 16 residues. Germline V gene data show CDR1 as MDHEN and CDR2 as SYDVKM.

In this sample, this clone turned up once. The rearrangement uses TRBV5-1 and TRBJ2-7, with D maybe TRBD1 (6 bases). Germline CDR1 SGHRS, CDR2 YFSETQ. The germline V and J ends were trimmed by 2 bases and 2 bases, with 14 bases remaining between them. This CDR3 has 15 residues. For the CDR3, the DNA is TGCGCCAGCAGCTTAAACCGGGACATAGCCTACGAGCAGTACTTC. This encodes CASSLNRDIAYEQYF.

The CDR3 region has the DNA TGTGCCAGCAGCTTGGCCGTAGGAGGCTATGGCTACACCTTC. Translating it yields CASSLAVGGYGYTF. V and J are TRBV5-4 and TRBJ1-2; the D is unclear. The CDR3 runs to 14 residues. V lost 0 bases and J 4 bases, leaving 10 bases between the germline ends. The germline gives CDR1 SGHNT, CDR2 YYREEE (reference sequence).

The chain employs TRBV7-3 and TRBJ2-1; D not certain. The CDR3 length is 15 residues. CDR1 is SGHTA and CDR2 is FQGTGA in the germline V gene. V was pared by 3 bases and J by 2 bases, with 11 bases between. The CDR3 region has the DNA TGTGCCAGCAGCTTCGACGGGTTCGCCTACAATGAGCAGTTCTTC. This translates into CASSFDGFAYNEQFF.

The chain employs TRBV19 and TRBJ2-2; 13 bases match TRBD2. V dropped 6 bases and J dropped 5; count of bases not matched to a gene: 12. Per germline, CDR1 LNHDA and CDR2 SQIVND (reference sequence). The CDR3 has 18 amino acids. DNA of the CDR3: TGTGCCAGTAGCAATTCTTTATTGGGACTAGCGGGAACCGGGGAGCTGTTTTTT. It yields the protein CASSNSLLGLAGTGELFF. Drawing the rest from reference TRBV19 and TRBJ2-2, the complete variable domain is DGGITQSPKYLFRKEGQNVTLSCEQNLNHDAMYWYRQDPGQGLRLIYYSQIVNDFQKGDIAEGYSVSREKKESFPLTVTSAQKNPTAFYLCASSNSLLGLAGTGELFFGEGSRLTVL.

Here the CDR3 reads CASSGTVENEQFF. The CDR3 nucleotides read TGTGCCAGCAGCGGGACAGTTGAAAATGAGCAGTTCTTC. V is TRBV11-1 and J is TRBJ2-1; 7 positions agree with TRBD1. Germline loops: CDR1 SGHAT, CDR2 FQDESV (reference sequence). With V trimmed by 5 bases and J by 7 bases, 5 bases remained unmatched. The CDR3 contains 13 residues.

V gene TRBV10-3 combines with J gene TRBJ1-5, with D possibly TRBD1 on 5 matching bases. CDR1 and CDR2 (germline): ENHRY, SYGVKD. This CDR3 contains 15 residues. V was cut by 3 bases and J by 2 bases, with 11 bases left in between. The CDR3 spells CAISETVGGNQPQHF. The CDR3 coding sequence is TGTGCCATCAGTGAAACGGTAGGGGGCAATCAGCCCCAGCATTTT.

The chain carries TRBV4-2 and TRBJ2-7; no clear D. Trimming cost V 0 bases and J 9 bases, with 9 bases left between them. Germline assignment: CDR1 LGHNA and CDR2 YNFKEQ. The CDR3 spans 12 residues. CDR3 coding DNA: TGTGCCAGCAGCCAAGATCCAGCAGGGCAGTACTTC. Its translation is CASSQDPAGQYF.

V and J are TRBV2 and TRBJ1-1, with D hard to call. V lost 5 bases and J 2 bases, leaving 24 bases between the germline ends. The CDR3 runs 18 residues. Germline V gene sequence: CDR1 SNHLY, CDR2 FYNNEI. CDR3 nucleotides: TGTGCCAGCAGTCCCTTGGTGGTTGGGGTACGGGATAACACTGAAGCTTTCTTT. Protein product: CASSPLVVGVRDNTEAFF.

The CDR3 DNA sequence: TGTGCCAGTAGTCCCACCGGGACAGCTTATGGCTACACCTTC. Translation gives CASSPTGTAYGYTF. V and J are TRBV19 and TRBJ1-2; 7 nucleotides match TRBD1. The CDR3 sequence is 14 residues long. The trim removed 5 bases at V and 5 bases at J, leaving 8 bases unmatched. Germline assignment: CDR1 LNHDA and CDR2 SQIVND (reference sequence).

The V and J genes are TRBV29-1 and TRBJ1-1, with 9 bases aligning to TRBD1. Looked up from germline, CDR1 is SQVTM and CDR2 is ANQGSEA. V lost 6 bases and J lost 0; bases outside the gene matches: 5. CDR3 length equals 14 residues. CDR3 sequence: CSVLDRGLNTEAFF. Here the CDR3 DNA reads TGCAGCGTCCTGGACAGGGGCCTGAACACTGAAGCTTTCTTT.

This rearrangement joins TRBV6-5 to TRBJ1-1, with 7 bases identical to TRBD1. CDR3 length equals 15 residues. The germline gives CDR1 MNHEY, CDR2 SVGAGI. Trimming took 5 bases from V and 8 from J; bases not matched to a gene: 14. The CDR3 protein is CASSIRYRGTEEAFF. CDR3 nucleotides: TGTGCCAGCAGTATACGCTACAGGGGAACAGAAGAAGCTTTCTTT.

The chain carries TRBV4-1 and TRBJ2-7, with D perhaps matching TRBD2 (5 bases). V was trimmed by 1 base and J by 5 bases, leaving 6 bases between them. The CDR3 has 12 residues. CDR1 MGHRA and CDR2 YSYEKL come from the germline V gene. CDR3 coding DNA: TGCGCCAGCAGCCAAGTCGGGGACGAGCAGTACTTC. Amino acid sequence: CASSQVGDEQYF.

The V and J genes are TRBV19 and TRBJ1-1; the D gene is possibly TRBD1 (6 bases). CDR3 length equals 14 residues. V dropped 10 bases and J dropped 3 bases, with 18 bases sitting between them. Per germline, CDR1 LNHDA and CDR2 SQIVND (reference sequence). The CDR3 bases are TGTGCCACGTACAGGGACGGCGGGTACACTGAAGCTTTCTTT. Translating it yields CATYRDGGYTEAFF.

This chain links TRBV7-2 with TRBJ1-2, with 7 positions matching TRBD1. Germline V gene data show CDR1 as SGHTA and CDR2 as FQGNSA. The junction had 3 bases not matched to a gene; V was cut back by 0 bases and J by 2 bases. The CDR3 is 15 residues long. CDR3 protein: CASSLAWTGNYGYTF. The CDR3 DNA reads TGTGCCAGCAGCTTAGCCTGGACAGGCAACTATGGCTACACCTTC. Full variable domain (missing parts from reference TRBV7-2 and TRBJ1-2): GAGVSQSPSNKVTEKGKDVELRCDPISGHTALYWYRQSLGQGLEFLIYFQGNSAPDKSGLPSDRFSAERTGGSVSTLTIQRTQQEDSAVYLCASSLAWTGNYGYTFGSGTRLTVV.

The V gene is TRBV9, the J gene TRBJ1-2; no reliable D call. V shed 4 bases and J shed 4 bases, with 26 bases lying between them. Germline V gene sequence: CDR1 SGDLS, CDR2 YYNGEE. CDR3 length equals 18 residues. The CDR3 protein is CASSPKQRAERTFYGYTF. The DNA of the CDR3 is TGTGCCAGCAGCCCAAAGCAGAGGGCAGAACGAACTTTCTATGGCTACACCTTC.

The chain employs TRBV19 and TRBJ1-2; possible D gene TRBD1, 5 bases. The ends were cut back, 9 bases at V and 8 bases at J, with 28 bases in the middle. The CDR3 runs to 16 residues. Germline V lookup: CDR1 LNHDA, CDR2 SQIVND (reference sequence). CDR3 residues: CASKSLLGTTGGGYTF. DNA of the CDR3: TGTGCCAGCAAAAGCCTCCTCGGGACCACCGGGGGGGGCTACACCTTC.

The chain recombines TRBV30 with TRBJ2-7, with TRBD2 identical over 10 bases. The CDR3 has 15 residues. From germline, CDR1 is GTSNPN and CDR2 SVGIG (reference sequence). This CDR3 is CASIGTSAKTYEQYF. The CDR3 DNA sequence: TGTGCAAGTATTGGGACTAGCGCGAAGACCTACGAGCAGTACTTC.

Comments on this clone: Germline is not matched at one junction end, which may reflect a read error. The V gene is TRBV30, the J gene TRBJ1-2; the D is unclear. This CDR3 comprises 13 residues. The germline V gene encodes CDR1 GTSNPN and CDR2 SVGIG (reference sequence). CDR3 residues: CAWSVGGNYGYPF. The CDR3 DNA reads TGTGCCTGGAGTGTCGGAGGGAACTATGGCTACCCCTTC.

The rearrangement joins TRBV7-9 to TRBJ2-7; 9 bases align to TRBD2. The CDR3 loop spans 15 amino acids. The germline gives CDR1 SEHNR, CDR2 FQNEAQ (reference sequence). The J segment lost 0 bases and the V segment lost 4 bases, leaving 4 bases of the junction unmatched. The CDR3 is CASSWLAGNSYEQYF. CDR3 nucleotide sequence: TGTGCCAGCAGCTGGCTAGCGGGAAACTCCTACGAGCAGTACTTC.

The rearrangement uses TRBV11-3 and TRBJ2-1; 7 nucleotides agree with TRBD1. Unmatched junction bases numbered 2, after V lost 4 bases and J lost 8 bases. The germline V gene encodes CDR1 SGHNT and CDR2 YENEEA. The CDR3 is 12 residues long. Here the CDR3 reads CASSSTGDEQFF. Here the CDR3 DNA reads TGTGCCAGCAGCTCAACAGGGGATGAGCAGTTCTTC.

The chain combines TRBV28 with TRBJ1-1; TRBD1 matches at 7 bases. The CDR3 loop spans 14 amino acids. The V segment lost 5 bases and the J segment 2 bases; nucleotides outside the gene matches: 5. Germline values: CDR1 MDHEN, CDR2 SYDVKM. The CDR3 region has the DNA TGTGCCAGCAGTCGACAGGGTTTCAACACTGAAGCTTTCTTT. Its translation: CASSRQGFNTEAFF.

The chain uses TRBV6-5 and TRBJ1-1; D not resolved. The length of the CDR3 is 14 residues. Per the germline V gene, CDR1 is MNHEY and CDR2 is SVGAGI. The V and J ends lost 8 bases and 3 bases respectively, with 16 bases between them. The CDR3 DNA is TGTGCCAGCGCCCGGGAAGGTTTGGACACTGAAGCTTTCTTT. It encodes CASAREGLDTEAFF.

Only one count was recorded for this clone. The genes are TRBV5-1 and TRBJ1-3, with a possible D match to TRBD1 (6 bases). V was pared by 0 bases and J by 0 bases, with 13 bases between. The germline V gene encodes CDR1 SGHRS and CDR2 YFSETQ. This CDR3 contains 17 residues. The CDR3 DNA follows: TGCGCCAGCAGCTTGGGGGGGGGCAGCAGCTCTGGAAACACCATATATTTT. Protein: CASSLGGGSSSGNTIYF.